This T cell receptor beta chain was identified in a study of prognosis after radiotherapy for stage I lung cancer. Study details: About 15 of the patients were found to have newly diagnosed primary stage I lung tumors, and a few were living with oligometastatic NSCLC after surgical resection of the primary tumor. In this cohort, no one received concurrent therapy with stereotactic body radiotherapy. Medical inoperability was the status assigned to all non-small cell lung cancer patients.

Two-round multiplex PCR, the amplification method, yielded TCR beta CDR3 from genomic DNA. Primers (each specific to one TRBV or TRBJ gene) were used in first-round PCR. TCRdb re-called the multiplex PCR reads through MiXCR, storing one row per CDR3 protein. The table records around 13,000 distinct CDR3 sequences, roughly 27% of them present only once. The CDR3 contains 14 residues. The ends were cut back, 8 bases at V and 4 bases at J, with 18 bases in the middle. Per germline, CDR1 MNHNS and CDR2 SASEGT. This clonotype has ten or more counts. The chain links TRBV6-1 to TRBJ2-7; either TRBD1 or TRBD2 may fit D (5 bases each). The sequences come from PBMCs, collected before or after stereotactic body radiation therapy (not recorded which). The clonotype originates from a donor at least 50 years old with non-small cell lung cancer. DNA of the CDR3: TGTGCCAGCGCGCACGGGGCCGAGGGGTACGAGCAGTACTTC. Its protein is CASAHGAEGYEQYF.